This T cell receptor (beta chain) was documented in a study of shared clonotypes between healthy human individuals. Turning to the study itself: Per donor, CD8 memory used one plate, CD8 naive used two, CD4 memory used three and CD4 naive used three. Study outcomes and limitations: Among non-shared clonotypes, generation probabilities were lower than among those shared by all four donors.

Every subset had its genomic DNA shared out evenly among several immunoSEQ plates. Sequencing was performed with immunoSEQ multiplex PCR; in TCRdb, only in-frame clones are kept and a portion is missing. The table includes 2,500,000 or so clones, 85% to 95% detected once. The junction had 12 bases not matched to a gene; V was cut back by 3 bases and J by 6 bases. Germline CDR1 is SGDLS and CDR2 is YYNGEE. The CDR3 contains 16 residues. Adults of Caucasian background living in Nashville, Tennessee made up all donors. On this clone: The antigen remains unidentified.

Sequenced: naive CD4+ T cells sorted from blood. Stated subset: CD45RA+ positively selected. The TCR sequence derives from a man aged 18 to 29 in good health. The chain uses TRBV9 and TRBJ2-1; 7 bases map to TRBD1. The CDR3 nucleotides are TGTGCCAGCAGCGAGAGGACAGGCCCGGGTATCAATGAGCAGTTCTTC. This codes for CASSERTGPGINEQFF.